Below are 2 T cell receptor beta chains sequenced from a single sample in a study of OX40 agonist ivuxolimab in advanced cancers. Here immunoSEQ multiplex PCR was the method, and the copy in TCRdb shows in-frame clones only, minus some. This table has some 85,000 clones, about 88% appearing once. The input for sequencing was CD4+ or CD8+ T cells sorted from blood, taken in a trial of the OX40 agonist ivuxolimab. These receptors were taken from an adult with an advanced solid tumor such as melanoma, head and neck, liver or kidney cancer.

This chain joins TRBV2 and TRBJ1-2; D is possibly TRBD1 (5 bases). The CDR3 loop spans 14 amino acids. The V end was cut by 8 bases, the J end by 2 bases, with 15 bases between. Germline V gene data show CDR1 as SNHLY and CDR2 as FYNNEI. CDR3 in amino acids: CASASGGTNYGYTF. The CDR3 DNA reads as TGTGCCAGCGCGTCCGGGGGGACGAACTATGGCTACACCTTC.

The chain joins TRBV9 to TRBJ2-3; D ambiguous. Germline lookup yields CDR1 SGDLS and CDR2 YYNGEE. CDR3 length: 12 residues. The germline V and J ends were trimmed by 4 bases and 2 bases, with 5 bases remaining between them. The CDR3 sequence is CASSPNTDTQYF. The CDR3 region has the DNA TGTGCCAGCAGCCCCAACACAGATACGCAGTATTTT.